The clone carrying this TCR beta chain was picked up a small number of times. With a J-beta primer mix and a sample-barcoded 5' primer, a second PCR ran about 6 to 11 cycles. Each cDNA molecule received a tag from a template-switch adaptor that had 12 random nucleotides. A single record per CDR3 protein comes from TCRdb applying MiXCR to the 5' RACE reads. The table lists 1.5 million to 2 million distinct CDR3 sequences, approximately 30% of them singletons. The data are from a study of blood T cells in healthy people across ages. Germline CDR1 SGHRS, CDR2 YFSETQ. The germline V and J ends were trimmed by 3 bases and 11 bases, with 20 bases remaining between them. The CDR3 is 14 amino acids.

V and J are TRBV5-1 and TRBJ2-5; weak D call: TRBD2 (5 bases). The source material was blood. This clonotype was obtained from a woman aged 25 to 39 in good health. Here the CDR3 reads CASSSSDPRDEQYF. The CDR3 DNA reads as TGCGCCAGCAGCTCCTCGGACCCTCGGGATGAGCAGTACTTC.